This T cell receptor beta chain was identified during a study of cytomegalovirus exposure and HLA in healthy donors. The method was immunoSEQ multiplex PCR; TCRdb's version includes in-frame clones alone and lacks a portion of them. Among 150,000 to 200,000 clones listed, 80% to 85% were seen once. CDR1 is SQVTM and CDR2 is ANQGSEA in the germline V gene. Trimming removed 6 bases at V and 0 bases at J, with 14 bases between. The CDR3 totals 15 residues. V is TRBV29-1 and J is TRBJ1-4; D unclear. This TCR was recovered from a woman aged 25 to 45 in good health and CMV-seronegative. Sequenced material: PBMCs. DNA for the CDR3: TGCAGCGTCACTATCGCTCATTCAACTAATGAAAAACTGTTTTTT. Its translation: CSVTIAHSTNEKLFF.